This T cell receptor (beta chain) stems from a study of shared clonotypes between healthy human individuals. Overall study context: Donors consisted of a couple of women and a few men between 18 and 49. General study results and limits: The study's rarefaction showed incomplete sorted-subset sequencing despite large depth.

On this clone: What it recognizes is unknown.

Naivety among CD8 cells was defined by CD45RO negativity and positive CCR7 selection, thereby excluding terminally differentiated effector memory CD45RA+ cells. All the donors were Caucasian adults who lived in Nashville, Tennessee. Germline loops: CDR1 SGHVS, CDR2 FNYEAQ. The CDR3 length is 17 residues. The V and J ends lost 5 bases and 4 bases, in that order; junction bases with no gene match: 11. Sequencing used immunoSEQ multiplex PCR; TCRdb keeps in-frame clones, though not all of them. The sample yields some 1,900,000 clones, over 85% seen once. Sequencing used naive CD8+ T cells sorted from blood. The chain employs TRBV7-6 and TRBJ2-3; 11 nucleotides agree with TRBD2. The TCR was taken from a young man in good health. The CDR3 sequence: CASSIGLAGGDPDTQYF. CDR3 coding DNA: TGTGCCAGCAGCATAGGCCTAGCGGGAGGTGACCCAGATACGCAGTATTTT.